This entry lists 6 T cell receptor beta chains sequenced from one sample in a study of PD-1 blockade in classical Hodgkin lymphoma. Only in-frame clones appear in the TCRdb table, and some are missing; sequencing was by immunoSEQ multiplex PCR. The profile shows about 15,000 clones, about 86% of them singletons. Each and every patient relapsed after autologous stem cell transplantation, and patients got differing brentuximab vedotin exposure. This sample comprised peripheral blood mononuclear cells (PBMCs), obtained at baseline. Source of these receptors: a human donor with classical Hodgkin lymphoma.

J is TRBJ2-7 and V is TRBV5-1; TRBD2 agrees at 7 bases. The CDR3 sequence is 16 residues long. CDR1 is SGHRS and CDR2 is YFSETQ in the germline V gene. V gave up 0 bases and J gave up 2 bases; unmatched junction bases: 8. Written as DNA, the CDR3 is TGCGCCAGCAGCTTGGAGCGGGGTCCGGGTACCTACGAGCAGTACTTC. This translates into CASSLERGPGTYEQYF.

CDR3 coding DNA: TGTGCCAGCAGTTTACTACAGGGGGTAACTGAAGCTTTCTTT. Translating gives CASSLLQGVTEAFF. This sequence joins TRBV27 and TRBJ1-1, with TRBD1 matching 8 bases. The CDR3 covers 14 residues. The V segment lost 2 bases and the J segment 5 bases; nucleotides outside the gene matches: 4. CDR1 and CDR2 from the germline V gene are MNHEY and SMNVEV (reference sequence).

This clone has only one observation. The rearrangement links TRBV5-1 to TRBJ2-7; 9 bases are a match to TRBD1. The CDR3 extends over 14 amino acids. Germline V gene sequence: CDR1 SGHRS, CDR2 YFSETQ. With 1 base clipped from V and 4 bases from J, the junction kept 3 bases outside the gene matches. CDR3 amino acids: CASSLPTGGYEQYF. The CDR3 DNA follows: TGCGCCAGCAGCTTGCCGACAGGGGGTTACGAGCAGTACTTC.

The gene calls are TRBV27 and TRBJ1-6, with D hard to call. The CDR3 covers 15 residues. V was trimmed by 2 bases and J by 7 bases, leaving 12 bases between them. Germline values: CDR1 MNHEY, CDR2 SMNVEV (reference sequence). The CDR3 nucleotides read TGTGCCAGCAGTTTACGGTCCGGTTCGAATTCACCCCTCCACTTT. Its translation is CASSLRSGSNSPLHF.

The CDR3 loop is CASRGAFNEKLFF. In DNA form, the CDR3 reads TGTGCCAGTCGAGGGGCTTTTAATGAAAAACTGTTTTTT. The gene calls are TRBV19 and TRBJ1-4; possible D gene TRBD1, 5 bases. The length of the CDR3 is 13 residues. Looked up from germline, CDR1 is LNHDA and CDR2 is SQIVND (reference sequence). Trimming took off 8 bases at V and 4 bases at J, with 11 bases between the two ends.

The V call is TRBV7-8, the J call TRBJ1-1; D unclear. Trimming pared 5 bases from V and 0 bases from J, leaving 19 bases between. The CDR3 covers 17 residues. Germline CDR1 SGHVS, CDR2 FQNEAQ. CDR3: CASSPRASLWVNTEAFF. Written as DNA, the CDR3 is TGTGCCAGCAGCCCCCGGGCCAGTCTTTGGGTGAACACTGAAGCTTTCTTT.